Here is one TCR beta chain with its context. This record belongs to a study of blood T cells in healthy people across ages. This CDR3 comprises 15 residues. Deletions cut 2 bases from V and 7 bases from J, with 15 bases between. Germline values: CDR1 SGHTA, CDR2 FQGNSA. Using a J-beta primer mix together with a sample-barcoded 5' primer, a second PCR was run for roughly 6 to 12 cycles. In TCRdb, the 5' RACE reads were re-called with MiXCR into one record per CDR3 protein. The sample consists of more than 650,000 distinct CDR3 sequences, about 53% of them appearing once. The TCR originated in an elderly man in good health. This chain joins TRBV7-2 and TRBJ2-1; D is perhaps TRBD2 (6 bases). Sequencing input: blood. The CDR3 here is CTSSLRSGSGNEQFF. In nucleotides, the CDR3 is TGTACCAGCAGCTTAAGGTCGGGTAGCGGAAATGAGCAGTTCTTC.